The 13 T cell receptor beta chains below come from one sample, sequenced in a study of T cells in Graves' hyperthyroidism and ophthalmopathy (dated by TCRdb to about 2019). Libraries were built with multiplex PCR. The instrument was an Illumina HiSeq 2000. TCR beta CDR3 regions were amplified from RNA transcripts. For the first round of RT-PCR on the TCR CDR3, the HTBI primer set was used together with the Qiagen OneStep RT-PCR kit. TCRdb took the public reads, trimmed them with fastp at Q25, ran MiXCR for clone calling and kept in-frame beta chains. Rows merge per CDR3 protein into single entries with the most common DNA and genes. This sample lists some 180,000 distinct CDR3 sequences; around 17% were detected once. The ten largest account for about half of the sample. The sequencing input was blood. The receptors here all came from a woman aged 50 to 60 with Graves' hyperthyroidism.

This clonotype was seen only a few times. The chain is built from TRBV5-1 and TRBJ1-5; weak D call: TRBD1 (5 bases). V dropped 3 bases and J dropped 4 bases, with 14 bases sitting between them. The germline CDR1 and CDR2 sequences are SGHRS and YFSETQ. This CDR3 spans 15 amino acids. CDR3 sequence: CASSSEGSRNQPQHF. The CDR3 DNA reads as TGCGCCAGCAGCTCGGAGGGGAGTCGGAATCAGCCCCAGCATTTT. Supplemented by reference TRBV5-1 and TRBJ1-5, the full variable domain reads KAGVTQTPRYLIKTRGQQVTLSCSPISGHRSVSWYQQTPGQGLQFLFEYFSETQRNKGNFPGRFSGRQFSNSRSEMNVSTLELGDSALYLCASSSEGSRNQPQHFGDGTRLSIL.

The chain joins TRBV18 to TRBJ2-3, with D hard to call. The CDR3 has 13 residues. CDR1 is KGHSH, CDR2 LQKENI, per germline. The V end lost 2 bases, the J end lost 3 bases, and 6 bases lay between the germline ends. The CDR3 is CASSPSRTDTQYF. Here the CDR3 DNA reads TGTGCCAGCTCACCATCCCGGACAGATACGCAGTATTTT.

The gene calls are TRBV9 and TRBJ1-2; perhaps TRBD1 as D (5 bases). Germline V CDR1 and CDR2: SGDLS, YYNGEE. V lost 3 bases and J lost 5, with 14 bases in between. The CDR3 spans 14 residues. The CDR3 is CASSASGTVYGYTF. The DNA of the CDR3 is TGTGCCAGCAGCGCCTCCGGGACGGTATATGGCTACACCTTC.

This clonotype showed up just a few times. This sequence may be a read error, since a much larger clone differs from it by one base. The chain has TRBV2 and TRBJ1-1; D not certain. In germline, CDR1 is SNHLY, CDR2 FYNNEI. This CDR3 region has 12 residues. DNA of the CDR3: TGTGCCGGCAGACTGGCTTACACTGAAGCTTTCTTT. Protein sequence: CAGRLAYTEAFF.

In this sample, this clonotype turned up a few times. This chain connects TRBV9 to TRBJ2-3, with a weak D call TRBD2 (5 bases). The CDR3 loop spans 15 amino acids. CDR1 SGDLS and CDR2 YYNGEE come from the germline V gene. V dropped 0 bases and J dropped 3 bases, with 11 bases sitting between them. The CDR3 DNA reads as TGTGCCAGCAGCGTAGGGCCTAGCATTACAGATACGCAGTATTTT. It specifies CASSVGPSITDTQYF.

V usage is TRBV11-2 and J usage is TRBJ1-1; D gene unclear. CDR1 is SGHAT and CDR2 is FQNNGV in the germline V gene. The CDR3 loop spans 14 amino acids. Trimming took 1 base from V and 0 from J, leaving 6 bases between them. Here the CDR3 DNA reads TGTGCCAGCAGCTTAGGTTCCGTGAACACTGAAGCTTTCTTT. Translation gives CASSLGSVNTEAFF.

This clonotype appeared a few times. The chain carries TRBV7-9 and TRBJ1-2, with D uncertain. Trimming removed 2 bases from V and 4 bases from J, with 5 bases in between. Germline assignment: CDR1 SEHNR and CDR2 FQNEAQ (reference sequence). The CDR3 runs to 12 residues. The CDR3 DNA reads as TGTGCCAGCAGCTTACTCCTCTATGGCTACACCTTC. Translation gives CASSLLLYGYTF.

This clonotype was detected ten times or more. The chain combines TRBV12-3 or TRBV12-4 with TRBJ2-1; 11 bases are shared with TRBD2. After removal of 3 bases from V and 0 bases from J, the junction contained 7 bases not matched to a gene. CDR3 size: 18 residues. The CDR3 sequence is CASSFGTSGRNSYNEQFF. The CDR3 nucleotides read TGTGCCAGCAGTTTTGGGACTAGCGGAAGGAACTCCTACAATGAGCAGTTCTTC.

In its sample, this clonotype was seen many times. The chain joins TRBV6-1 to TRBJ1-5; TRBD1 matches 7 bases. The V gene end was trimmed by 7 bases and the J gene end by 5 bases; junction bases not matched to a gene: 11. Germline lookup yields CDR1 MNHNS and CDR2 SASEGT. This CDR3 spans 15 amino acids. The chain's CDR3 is CASTGGGTADQPQHF. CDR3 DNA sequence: TGTGCCAGCACCGGAGGGGGGACAGCGGATCAGCCCCAGCATTTT.

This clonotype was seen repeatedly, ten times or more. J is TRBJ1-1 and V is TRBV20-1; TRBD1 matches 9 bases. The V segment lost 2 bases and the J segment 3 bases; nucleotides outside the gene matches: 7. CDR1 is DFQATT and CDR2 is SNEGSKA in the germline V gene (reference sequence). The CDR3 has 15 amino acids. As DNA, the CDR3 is TGCAGTGCTAGATCACAGGGGGCAGGGGACACTGAAGCTTTCTTT. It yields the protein CSARSQGAGDTEAFF.

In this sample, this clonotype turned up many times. The CDR3 DNA reads as TGCGCCAGCAGCGCGGGACAGACCAGCACAGATACGCAGTATTTT. As protein: CASSAGQTSTDTQYF. V and J are TRBV5-1 and TRBJ2-3, with D tentatively TRBD1 (7 bases). Deletions cut 4 bases from V and 0 bases from J, with 12 bases between. Per germline, CDR1 SGHRS and CDR2 YFSETQ. This CDR3 spans 15 amino acids.

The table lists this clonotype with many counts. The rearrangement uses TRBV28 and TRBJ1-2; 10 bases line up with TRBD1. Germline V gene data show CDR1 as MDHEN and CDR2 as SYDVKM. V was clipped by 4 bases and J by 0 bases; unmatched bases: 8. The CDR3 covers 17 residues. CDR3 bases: TGTGCCAGCAGTTCCGACAGGGGGCGCAGAGCTAACTATGGCTACACCTTC. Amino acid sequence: CASSSDRGRRANYGYTF.

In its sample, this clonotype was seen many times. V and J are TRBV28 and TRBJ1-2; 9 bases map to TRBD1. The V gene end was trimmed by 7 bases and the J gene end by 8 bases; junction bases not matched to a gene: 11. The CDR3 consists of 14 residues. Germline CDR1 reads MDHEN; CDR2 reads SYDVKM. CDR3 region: CASTESQGADGYTF. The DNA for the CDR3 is TGTGCCAGCACCGAATCACAGGGGGCGGACGGCTACACCTTC.